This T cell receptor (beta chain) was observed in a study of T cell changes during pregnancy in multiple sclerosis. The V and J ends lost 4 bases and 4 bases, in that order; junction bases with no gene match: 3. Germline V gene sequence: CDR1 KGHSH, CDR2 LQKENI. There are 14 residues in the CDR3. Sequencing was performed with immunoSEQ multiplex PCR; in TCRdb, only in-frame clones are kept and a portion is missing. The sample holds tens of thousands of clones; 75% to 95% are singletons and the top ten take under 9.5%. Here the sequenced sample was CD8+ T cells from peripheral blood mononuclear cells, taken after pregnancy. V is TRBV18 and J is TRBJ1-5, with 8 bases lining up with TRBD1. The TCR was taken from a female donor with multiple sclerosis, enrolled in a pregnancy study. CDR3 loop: CASSRTGTNQPQHF. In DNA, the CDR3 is TGTGCCAGCTCACGGACAGGGACAAATCAGCCCCAGCATTTT.